This T cell receptor beta chain was obtained from a study of T-cell reconstitution after alpha-beta-depleted transplantation in children (dated by TCRdb to the mid-2010s). As for the study more broadly: The study quantitatively tracked T-cell immune reconstitution after TCRalphabeta/CD19-depleted allogeneic hematopoietic cell transplantation in children using TCR repertoire profiling.

Receptor libraries were prepared by PCR. Sequencing used an Illumina HiSeq 2500. TCR library preparation used molecular barcoding, with unique molecular identifiers applied to normalize quantification of the TCRbeta repertoire. The public reads were run again by TCRdb, first through fastp at Q25 and then through MiXCR, and only productive beta chains were kept. Identical CDR3 protein sequences are pooled into one entry, listed with their most common genes and DNA. This sample gives roughly 500,000 distinct CDR3 sequences in total; about 30% of them show up just once. Of the sample, 2% to 3% falls within the top ten clones. V is reduced by 6 bases and J by 0 bases, leaving a spacing of 9 bases between them. Its CDR3 holds 14 amino acids, cysteine through phenylalanine. CDR3 DNA only is kept here, 42 bases in frame from base 1. As to this clonotype: Its recognized antigen is unknown. Per-nucleotide qualities are absent, and no much larger clonotype sits a single base away.

The origin of this receptor is a human donor who donated a stem cell graft to a child with aplastic anemia. The sample consisted of PBMCs from the stem cell graft donor, taken from the stem cell graft. The sequence joins TRBV12-3 or TRBV12-4 to TRBJ1-5, with no confidently assigned D gene. The CDR3 region: CASRSRTSNQPQHF. The sequence in DNA is TGTGCCAGCAGAAGCAGGACTAGCAATCAGCCCCAGCATTTT.